This T cell receptor beta chain was recorded in a study of T cell changes during pregnancy in multiple sclerosis. The method was immunoSEQ multiplex PCR; TCRdb's version includes in-frame clones alone and lacks a portion of them. The table has 70,000 to 95,000 clones, 85% to 95% seen once. The receptor comes from a female donor with multiple sclerosis, enrolled in a pregnancy study. The sample here was peripheral blood, taken in the first trimester of pregnancy.

CDR3 nucleotide sequence: TGTGCCAGCTCAACACAGGGGAATTCACCCCTCCACTTT. Encoded protein: CASSTQGNSPLHF. The chain combines TRBV18 with TRBJ1-6, with 7 nucleotides matching TRBD1. J lost 7 bases, V lost 5 bases, and 2 bases had no gene match. Germline CDR1 is KGHSH and CDR2 is LQKENI. This CDR3 comprises 13 residues.